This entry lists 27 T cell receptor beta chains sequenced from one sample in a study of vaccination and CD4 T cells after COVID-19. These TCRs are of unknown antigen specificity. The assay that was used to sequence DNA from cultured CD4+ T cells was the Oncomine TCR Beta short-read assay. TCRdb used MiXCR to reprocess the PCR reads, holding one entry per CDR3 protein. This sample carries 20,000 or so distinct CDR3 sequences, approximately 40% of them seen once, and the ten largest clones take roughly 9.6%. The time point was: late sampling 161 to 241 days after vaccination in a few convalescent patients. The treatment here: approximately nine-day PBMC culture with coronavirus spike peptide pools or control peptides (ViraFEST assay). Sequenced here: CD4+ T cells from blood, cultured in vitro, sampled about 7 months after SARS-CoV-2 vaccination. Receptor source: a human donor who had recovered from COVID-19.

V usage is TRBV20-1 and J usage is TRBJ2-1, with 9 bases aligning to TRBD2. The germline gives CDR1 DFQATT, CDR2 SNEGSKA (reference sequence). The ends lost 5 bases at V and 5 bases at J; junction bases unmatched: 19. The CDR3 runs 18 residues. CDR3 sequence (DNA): TGCAGTGCTCACCCCCACCGAACGACTAGCGGCATTGACAATGAGCAGTTCTTC. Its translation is CSAHPHRTTSGIDNEQFF.

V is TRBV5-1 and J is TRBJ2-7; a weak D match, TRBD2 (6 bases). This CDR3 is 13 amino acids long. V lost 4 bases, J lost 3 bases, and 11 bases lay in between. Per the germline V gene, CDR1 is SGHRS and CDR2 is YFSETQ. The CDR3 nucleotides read TGCGCCAGCAGCAGGGGAGGTTACTACGAGCAGTACTTC. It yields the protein CASSRGGYYEQYF.

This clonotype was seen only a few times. The DNA for the CDR3 is TGCAGTGCTATACCGGGGACGATGGATACGCAGTATTTT. It yields the protein CSAIPGTMDTQYF. The chain is built from TRBV20-1 and TRBJ2-3, with D possibly being TRBD1 or TRBD2 (5 bases each). CDR1 is DFQATT, CDR2 SNEGSKA, per germline (reference sequence). V shed 4 bases and J shed 6 bases, with 14 bases lying between them. The CDR3 is 13 residues long.

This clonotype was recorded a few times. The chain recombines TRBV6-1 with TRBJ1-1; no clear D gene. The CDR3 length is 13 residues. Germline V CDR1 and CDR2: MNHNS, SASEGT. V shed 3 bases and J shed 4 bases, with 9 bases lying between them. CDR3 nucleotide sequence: TGTGCCAGCAGTGACCTACCGGGCACTGAAGCTTTCTTT. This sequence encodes CASSDLPGTEAFF.

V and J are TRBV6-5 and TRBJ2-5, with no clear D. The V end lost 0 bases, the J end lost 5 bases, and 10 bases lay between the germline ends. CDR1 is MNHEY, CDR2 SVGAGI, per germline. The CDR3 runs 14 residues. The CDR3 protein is CASSYSLGIETQYF. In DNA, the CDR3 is TGTGCCAGCAGTTACTCCCTAGGAATCGAGACCCAGTACTTC.

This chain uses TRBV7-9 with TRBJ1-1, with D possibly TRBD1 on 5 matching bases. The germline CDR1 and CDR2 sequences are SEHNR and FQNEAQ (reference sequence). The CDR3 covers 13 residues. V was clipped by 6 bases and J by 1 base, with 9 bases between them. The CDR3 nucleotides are TGTGCCAGCAGTTCCGGACAGAACACTGAAGCTTTCTTT. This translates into CASSSGQNTEAFF.

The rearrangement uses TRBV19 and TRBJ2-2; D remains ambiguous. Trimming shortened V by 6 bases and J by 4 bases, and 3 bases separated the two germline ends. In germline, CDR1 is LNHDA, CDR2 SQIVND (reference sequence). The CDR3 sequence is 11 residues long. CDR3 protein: CASSGTGELFF. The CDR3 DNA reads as TGTGCCAGTAGCGGCACCGGGGAGCTGTTTTTT.

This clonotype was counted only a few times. This chain's CDR3 is CASSPQGNTGELFF. The DNA for the CDR3 is TGTGCCAGCAGCCCCCAAGGAAACACCGGGGAGCTGTTTTTT. The V call is TRBV7-3, the J call TRBJ2-2; no firm D call. This CDR3 has 14 amino acids. The V end was cut by 5 bases, the J end by 2 bases, with 9 bases between. CDR1 is SGHTA and CDR2 is FQGTGA in the germline V gene.

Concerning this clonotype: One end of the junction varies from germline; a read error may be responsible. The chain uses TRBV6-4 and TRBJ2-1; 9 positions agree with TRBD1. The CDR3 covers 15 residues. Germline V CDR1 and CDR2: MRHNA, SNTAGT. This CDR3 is CASSDSTGGYNEQFF. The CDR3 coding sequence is TGTGCCAGTAGTGACTCGACAGGGGGCTACAATGAGCAGTTCTTC.

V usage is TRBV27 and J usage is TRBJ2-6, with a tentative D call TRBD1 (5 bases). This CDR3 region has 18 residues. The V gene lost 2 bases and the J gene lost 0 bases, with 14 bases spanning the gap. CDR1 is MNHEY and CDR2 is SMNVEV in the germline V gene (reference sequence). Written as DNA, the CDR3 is TGTGCCAGCAGTTTAATTTGGGGCAGGAGCTCTGGGGCCAACGTCCTGACTTTC. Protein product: CASSLIWGRSSGANVLTF.

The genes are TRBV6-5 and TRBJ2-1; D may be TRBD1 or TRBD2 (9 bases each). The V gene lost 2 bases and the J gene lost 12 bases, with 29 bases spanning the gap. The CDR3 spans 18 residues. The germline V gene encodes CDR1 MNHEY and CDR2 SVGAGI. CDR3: CASSYGTGSRGRGSGQFF. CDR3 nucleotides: TGTGCCAGCAGTTACGGGACAGGGAGCCGCGGGAGGGGTTCCGGGCAGTTCTTC.

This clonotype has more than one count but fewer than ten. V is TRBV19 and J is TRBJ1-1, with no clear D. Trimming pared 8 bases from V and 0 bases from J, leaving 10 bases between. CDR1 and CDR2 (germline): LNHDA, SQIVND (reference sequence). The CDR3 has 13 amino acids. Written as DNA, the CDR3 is TGTGCCAGTGTCAACAGTGTGAACACTGAAGCTTTCTTT. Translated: CASVNSVNTEAFF.

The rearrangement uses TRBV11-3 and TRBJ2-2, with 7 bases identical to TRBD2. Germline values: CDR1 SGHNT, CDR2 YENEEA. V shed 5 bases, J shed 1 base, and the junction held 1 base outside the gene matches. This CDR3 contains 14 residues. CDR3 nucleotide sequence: TGTGCCAGCAGCCGGGGGGAGAACACCGGGGAGCTGTTTTTT. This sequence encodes CASSRGENTGELFF. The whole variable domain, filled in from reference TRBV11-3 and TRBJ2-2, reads EAGVVQSPRYKIIEKKQPVAFWCNPISGHNTLYWYLQNLGQGPELLIRYENEEAVDDSQLPKDRFSAERLKGVDSTLKIQPAELGDSAVYLCASSRGENTGELFFGEGSRLTVL.

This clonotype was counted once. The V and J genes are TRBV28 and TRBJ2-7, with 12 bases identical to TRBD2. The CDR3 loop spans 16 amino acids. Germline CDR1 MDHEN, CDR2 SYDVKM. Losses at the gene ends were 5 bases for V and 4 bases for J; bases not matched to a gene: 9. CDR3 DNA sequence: TGTGCCAGCAGTGGCCGGACTAGCGGGAAGTGGTACGAGCAGTACTTC. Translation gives CASSGRTSGKWYEQYF. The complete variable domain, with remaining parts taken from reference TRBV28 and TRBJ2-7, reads DVKVTQSSRYLVKRTGEKVFLECVQDMDHENMFWYRQDPGLGLRLIYFSYDVKMKEKGDIPEGYSVSREKKERFSLILESASTNQTSMYLCASSGRTSGKWYEQYFGPGTRLTVT.

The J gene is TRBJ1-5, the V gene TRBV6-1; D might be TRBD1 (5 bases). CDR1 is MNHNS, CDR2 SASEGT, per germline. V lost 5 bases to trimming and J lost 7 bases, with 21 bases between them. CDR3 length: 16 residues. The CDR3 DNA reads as TGTGCCAGCAGTCCCCGCGGAAGGGGCAACGGGCAGCCCCAGCATTTT. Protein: CASSPRGRGNGQPQHF.

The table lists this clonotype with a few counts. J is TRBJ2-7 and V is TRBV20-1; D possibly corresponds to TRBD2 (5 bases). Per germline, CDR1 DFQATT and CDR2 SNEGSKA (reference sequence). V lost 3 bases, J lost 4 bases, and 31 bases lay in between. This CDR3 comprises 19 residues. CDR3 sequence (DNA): TGCAGTGCTAGCCAGCCGGGCCCGAGGCCTTCGGGGATTATTTACGAGCAGTACTTC. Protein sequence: CSASQPGPRPSGIIYEQYF.

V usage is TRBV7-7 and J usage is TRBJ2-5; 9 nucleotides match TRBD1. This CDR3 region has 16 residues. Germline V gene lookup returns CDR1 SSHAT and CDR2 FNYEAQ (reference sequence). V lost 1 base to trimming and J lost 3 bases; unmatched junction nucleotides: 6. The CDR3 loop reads CASSLGAGQGKETQYF. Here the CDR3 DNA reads TGTGCCAGCAGCTTAGGTGCAGGACAGGGGAAAGAGACCCAGTACTTC.

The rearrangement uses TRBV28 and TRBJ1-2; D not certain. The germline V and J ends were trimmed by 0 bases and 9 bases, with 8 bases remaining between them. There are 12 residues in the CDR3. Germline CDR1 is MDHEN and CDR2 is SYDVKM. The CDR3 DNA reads TGTGCCAGCAGTTTATGGCGGGGAAGCTACACCTTC. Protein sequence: CASSLWRGSYTF.

The CDR3 is CASSPPAHTDTQYF. CDR3 nucleotides: TGTGCCAGCTCACCACCTGCCCACACAGATACGCAGTATTTT. This chain connects TRBV18 to TRBJ2-3, with D unresolved. The CDR3 has 14 residues. The ends were cut back, 0 bases at V and 2 bases at J, with 6 bases in the middle. CDR1 and CDR2 from the germline V gene are KGHSH and LQKENI.

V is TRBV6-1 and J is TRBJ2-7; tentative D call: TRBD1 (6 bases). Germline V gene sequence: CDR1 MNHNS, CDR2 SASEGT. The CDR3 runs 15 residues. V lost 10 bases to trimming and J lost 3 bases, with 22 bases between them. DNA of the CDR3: TGTGCCACCACACCACGGAGACAGGAAAGCTACGAGCAGTACTTC. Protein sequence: CATTPRRQESYEQYF.

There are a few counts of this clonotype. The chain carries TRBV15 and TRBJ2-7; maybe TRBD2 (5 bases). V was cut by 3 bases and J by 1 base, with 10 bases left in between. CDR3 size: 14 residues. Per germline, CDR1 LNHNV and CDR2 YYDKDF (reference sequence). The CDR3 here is CATSSLATSYEQYF. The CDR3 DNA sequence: TGTGCCACCAGCAGTCTAGCCACTTCCTACGAGCAGTACTTC.

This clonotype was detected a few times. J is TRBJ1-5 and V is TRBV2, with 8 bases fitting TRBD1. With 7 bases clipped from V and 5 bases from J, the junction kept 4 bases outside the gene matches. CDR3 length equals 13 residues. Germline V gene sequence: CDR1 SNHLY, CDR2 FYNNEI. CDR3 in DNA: TGTGCCAGCACGGACAGGGAGGATCAGCCCCAGCATTTT. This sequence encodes CASTDREDQPQHF. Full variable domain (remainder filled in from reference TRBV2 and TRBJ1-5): EPEVTQTPSHQVTQMGQEVILRCVPISNHLYFYWYRQILGQKVEFLVSFYNNEISEKSEIFDDQFSVERPDGSNFTLKIRSTKLEDSAMYFCASTDREDQPQHFGDGTRLSIL.

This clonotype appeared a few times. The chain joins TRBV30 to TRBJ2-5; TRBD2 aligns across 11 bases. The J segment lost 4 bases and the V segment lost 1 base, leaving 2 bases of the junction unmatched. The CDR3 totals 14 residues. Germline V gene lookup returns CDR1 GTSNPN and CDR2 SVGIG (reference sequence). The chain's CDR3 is CAWSAGLAGETQYF. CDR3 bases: TGTGCCTGGAGTGCAGGACTAGCGGGAGAGACCCAGTACTTC.

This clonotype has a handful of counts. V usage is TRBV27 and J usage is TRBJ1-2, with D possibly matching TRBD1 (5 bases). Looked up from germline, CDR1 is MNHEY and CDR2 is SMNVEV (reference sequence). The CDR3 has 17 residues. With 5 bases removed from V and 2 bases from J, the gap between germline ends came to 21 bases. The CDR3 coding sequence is TGTGCCAGCAGTGCCAGGCCCACCGGGACGGAGAACTATGGCTACACCTTC. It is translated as CASSARPTGTENYGYTF.

The CDR3 protein is CASTRGQGQETQYF. CDR3 coding DNA: TGCGCCAGTACCCGCGGACAGGGACAAGAGACCCAGTACTTC. The rearrangement uses TRBV5-1 and TRBJ2-5; 8 bases are a match to TRBD1. The length of the CDR3 is 14 residues. V was clipped by 8 bases and J by 2 bases; unmatched bases: 8. Germline lookup yields CDR1 SGHRS and CDR2 YFSETQ.

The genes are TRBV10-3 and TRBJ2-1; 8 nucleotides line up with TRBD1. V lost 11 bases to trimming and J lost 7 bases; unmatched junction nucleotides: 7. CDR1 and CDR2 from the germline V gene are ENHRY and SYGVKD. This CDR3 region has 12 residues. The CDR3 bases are TGTGCCTGCAGGGGGCTCGGGAATGAGCAGTTCTTC. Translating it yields CACRGLGNEQFF.

CDR3 sequence reads: CASSRSTGLENQPQHF. Here the CDR3 DNA reads TGTGCCAGCAGCCGCTCTACGGGCCTAGAAAATCAGCCCCAGCATTTT. The rearrangement uses TRBV7-8 and TRBJ1-5; the D is unclear. CDR3 length: 16 residues. V lost 5 bases and J lost 4, with 18 bases in between. CDR1 is SGHVS, CDR2 FQNEAQ, per germline.